This TCR beta chain was captured in a study of T-cell memory formation after mild COVID-19. TCRdb passed the 5' RACE reads through MiXCR, listing each CDR3 protein once. Among around 200,000 distinct CDR3 sequences listed, 20% to 25% were seen once. The V segment lost 1 base and the J segment 7 bases; nucleotides outside the gene matches: 11. From germline, CDR1 is SEHNR and CDR2 FQNEAQ (reference sequence). This CDR3 region has 16 residues. The J gene is TRBJ1-2, the V gene TRBV7-9, with 8 bases matching TRBD1. The sample consisted of PBMCs or a T cell subset sorted from them (not recorded which). The origin of this receptor is an adult woman who had mild COVID-19 (a few samples of this study predate the infection). Cell type and time point are not known. CDR3 sequence: CASSLGPGTGVRGYTF. The CDR3 nucleotides are TGTGCCAGCAGCTTAGGCCCCGGGACAGGCGTGCGTGGCTACACCTTC.